This entry describes one T cell receptor (beta chain). It lacks a known antigen. Base qualities were left out, and no much larger clone turns up one base away. This sample is part of a study of shared clonotypes between healthy human individuals (dated by TCRdb to 2020 to 2021). Study-wide context: Two women and a few men aged 18 to 49 years were included in the cohort. Per donor, three plates each were used for CD4 naive and CD4 memory, two for CD8 naive, and one for CD8 memory. To estimate repertoire size and how much clonotypes are shared between individuals, the study performed deep sequencing of blood TCR repertoires from roughly five healthy adults. To increase sequencing depth and limit assay-specific biases, different laboratories used diverse techniques to prepare libraries and sequence TCR repertoires. Per donor, leukapheresis produced somewhere between about 0.94 and 9.5 billion PBMCs. Points the paper makes about the study in general: Naive subsets generally had larger estimated clonotype richness than memory subsets. Sharing across several donors was observed for around 4.8% of naive CD4, over 3% of naive CD8, 2% to 2.5% of memory CD4, and over 0.3% of memory CD8 clonotypes. Rarefaction of sorted-subset datasets indicated incomplete sequencing despite the large sequencing depth. Sampling was restricted to blood, and TCR repertoires in tissue are likely to differ from TCR repertoires in blood. Pairwise subsampling indicated that sequencing depth was expected to affect the degree of clonotype sharing among donors. Compared with non-shared clonotypes, clonotypes shared by all four sorted-subset donors had higher generation probabilities. The genetic and exposure-history diversity represented was limited by the small number of donors.

Trimming removed 5 bases from V and 4 bases from J; the gene matches leave 5 bases unexplained. The CDR3, from cysteine to phenylalanine, totals 16 residues. The retained sequence is limited to the CDR3, 48 bases, with the frame set at the first base. For CDR1 and CDR2, the germline V gene lists SGHNT and YENEEA. Using the deep immunoSEQ assay, multiplex PCR amplified TCR CDR3 regions from genomic DNA. For each cell subset, the extracted genomic DNA was distributed evenly across all wells of several immunoSEQ 96-well plates, and each plate served as one replicate. Each replicate PCR for sorted subsets received about 0.2 ug genomic DNA, equal to about 30,000 T cell genomes. The purified libraries were quantified using a Qubit 3.0 fluorometer, sized with a Bioanalyzer 2100, and then quantified again using the KAPA Library Quantification kit. Each immunoSEQ 96-well plate was sequenced on its own single-read 150-cycle Illumina NextSeq 550 flow cell. In the authors' own workflow: Because the immunoSEQ output included only junctional sequences and no quality scores, the filtering could not be the same as the filtering used for full-length reads. Sequences were annotated with PyIR, a Python wrapper for IgBLAST v1.9, and V/J genes and CDR3 were assigned using IMGT germline references. Reads were removed for weak V/J assignments (E-value above 1e-6), missing CDR3, stop codons, out-of-frame junctions, or ambiguous translated residues. A V3J clonotype was defined by an identical inferred V gene, J gene, and CDR3 amino acid sequence. To compute the percentage overlap between repertoires, the number of shared unique clonotypes was divided by the size of the smaller repertoire. Richness of each repertoire was evaluated using RTK rarefaction, the Chao1 estimator, and Recon v2.1 estimates of unobserved clonotypes. Generation probabilities were computed with OLGA for all TCRbeta clonotypes obtained by the gDNA method from several donors. TCRdb carries this immuneACCESS record with in-frame sequences only. Its versions omit some clonotypes, under half of them owing to an unresolved V gene in the studies checked, with the rest unexplained. V and J calls plus clone size are reproduced from that table; the DNA served to infer D and trimming. Across this sample there are about 2,500,000 clones, with around 90% seen only once. The ten largest clones capture about 0.13% of the sample.

Healthy HIV-negative adults with no recently reported acute infections or vaccinations were included as donors. All donors were Caucasian adults living in Nashville, Tennessee, USA. CD4+ T cells were enriched through magnetic negative selection, after which naive cells were positively selected on CD45RA and the remaining negative fraction served as the memory subset. After blood collection by leukapheresis, PBMCs were isolated using Ficoll-Histopaque density gradient centrifugation and then cryopreserved in the vapor phase of liquid nitrogen. Purity and quantity of every magnetically sorted T cell population were checked by analytical flow cytometry. From each sorted fraction, genomic DNA was isolated and quantified by UV absorbance on a Nanodrop 2000c.

The receptor was isolated from a man aged 18 to 29 in good health. The chain couples TRBV11-3 to TRBJ2-2; 12 nucleotides in the junction match TRBD2. The material sequenced was naive CD4+ T cells sorted from blood. The sample's cell subset or site, from its label and the paper: CD45RA+ positively selected. In nucleotide form, the sequence is TGTGCCAGCAGCCTAAGGACTAGCGGGGTCACCGGGGAGCTGTTTTTT. Protein translation: CASSLRTSGVTGELFF.